This is a list of T cell receptor beta chains from one sample in a study of cytomegalovirus exposure and HLA in healthy donors. The method was immunoSEQ multiplex PCR; TCRdb's version includes in-frame clones alone and lacks a portion of them. The data contain roughly 150,000 clones, about 79% of them singletons. The sequencing sample was made of PBMCs. All receptors derive from a male donor in good health and CMV-seronegative. The CDR3 runs from the conserved cysteine through the conserved F or W. D genes are given only for firm matches. A clone size is listed for some rows: how often the clone was seen (once, few, many), or a class if it is expanded.

j_call | v_call | d_call | clone_size | cdr3_aa | cdr3_nt
TRBJ1-2 | TRBV15 | TRBD1 | NA | CATSREAPGQGFDGYTF | TGTGCCACCAGCAGAGAAGCACCGGGACAGGGTTTTGATGGCTACACCTTC
TRBJ2-1 | TRBV30 | TRBD2 | few | CAWSDTRTSGAGEQFF | TGTGCCTGGAGTGATACTCGGACTAGCGGGGCCGGGGAGCAGTTCTTC
TRBJ2-1 | TRBV5-1 | TRBD2 | NA | CASSFGLANEQFF | TGCGCCAGCAGCTTCGGACTAGCCAATGAGCAGTTCTTC
TRBJ1-4 | TRBV19 | TRBD1 | NA | CASSVTSGGGEKLFF | TGTGCCAGTAGTGTTACCTCAGGGGGAGGTGAAAAACTGTTTTTT
TRBJ1-1 | TRBV18 | NA | NA | CASSPQGTNTEAFF | TGTGCCAGCTCACCTCAGGGAACGAACACTGAAGCTTTCTTT
TRBJ1-5 | TRBV6-5 | NA | NA | CASREGKGNQPQHF | TGTGCCAGCAGGGAGGGGAAGGGCAATCAGCCCCAGCATTTT
TRBJ2-3 | TRBV6-4 | TRBD2 | NA | CASSDTNSGGGTDTQYF | TGTGCCAGCAGTGACACAAATAGCGGGGGGGGCACAGATACGCAGTATTTT
TRBJ2-7 | TRBV5-1 | NA | few | CASSLGTATYEQYF | TGCGCCAGCAGCTTGGGGACAGCCACCTACGAGCAGTACTTC
TRBJ1-2 | TRBV5-1 | TRBD1 | NA | CASSLDRGQDGYTF | TGCGCCAGCAGCTTAGATAGGGGGCAAGATGGCTACACCTTC
TRBJ1-2 | TRBV6-5 | TRBD1 | NA | CASSFQGAGGYTF | TGTGCCAGCAGTTTCCAGGGGGCTGGTGGCTACACCTTC
TRBJ1-1 | TRBV18 | NA | NA | CASSPKQMNTEAFF | TGTGCCAGCTCACCGAAACAGATGAACACTGAAGCTTTCTTT
TRBJ2-3 | TRBV7-3 | NA | NA | CASSRANLEDTQYF | TGTGCCAGCAGCCGCGCCAACCTAGAAGATACGCAGTATTTT
TRBJ2-1 | TRBV19 | NA | NA | CASSMGGEQFF | TGTGCCAGTAGTATGGGAGGTGAGCAGTTCTTC
TRBJ2-1 | TRBV9 | TRBD2 | NA | CASSVGGAGLADNEQFF | TGTGCCAGCAGCGTAGGAGGGGCCGGACTAGCGGACAATGAGCAGTTCTTC
TRBJ2-3 | TRBV7-2 | NA | NA | CASSLSALGTDTQYF | TGTGCCAGCAGTTTATCCGCGCTAGGCACAGATACGCAGTATTTT
TRBJ2-6 | TRBV10-3 | TRBD2 | NA | CAISDWTSSTGANVLTF | TGTGCCATCAGTGATTGGACTAGCAGTACTGGGGCCAACGTCCTGACTTTC
TRBJ2-7 | TRBV9 | TRBD2 | NA | CASSAATSGAAYEQYF | TGTGCCAGCAGCGCTGCGACTAGCGGGGCAGCCTACGAGCAGTACTTC
TRBJ2-1 | TRBV30 | TRBD1 | few | CAWSGQGEGQFF | TGTGCCTGGAGTGGACAGGGTGAAGGGCAGTTCTTC
TRBJ2-5 | TRBV18 | NA | NA | CASSLVRGETQYF | TGTGCCAGCTCACTCGTTCGGGGAGAGACCCAGTACTTC
TRBJ2-7 | TRBV27 | TRBD1 | NA | CASSPGGGSYEQYF | TGTGCCAGCAGTCCAGGGGGCGGGTCCTACGAGCAGTACTTC
TRBJ1-4 | TRBV19 | TRBD1 | NA | CASMETGSDEKLFF | TGTGCCAGTATGGAGACAGGGTCGGATGAAAAACTGTTTTTT
TRBJ2-2 | TRBV4-3 | NA | NA | CASSQTSGTGELFF | TGCGCCAGCAGCCAAACGTCCGGCACCGGGGAGCTGTTTTTT
TRBJ2-7 | TRBV7-3 | TRBD1 | NA | CASSPLGQGYEQYF | TGTGCCAGCAGCCCACTGGGACAGGGATACGAGCAGTACTTC
TRBJ1-2 | TRBV7-2 | TRBD1 | NA | CASSSTGGPFGYTF | TGTGCCAGCAGCTCGACAGGGGGCCCCTTTGGCTACACCTTC
TRBJ2-5 | TRBV9 | NA | NA | CASSVRPQETQYF | TGTGCCAGCAGCGTCAGGCCTCAAGAGACCCAGTACTTC
TRBJ1-1 | TRBV27 | TRBD1 | NA | CASSLSTGGTEAFF | TGTGCCAGCAGTTTATCGACAGGGGGCACTGAAGCTTTCTTT
TRBJ2-7 | TRBV6-1 | TRBD2 | NA | CASSPIAGPYEQYF | TGTGCCAGCAGTCCAATAGCGGGACCCTACGAGCAGTACTTC
TRBJ2-7 | TRBV11-2 | TRBD1 | once | CASSSTDRWRDEQYF | TGTGCCAGCAGCTCAACGGACAGGTGGCGTGACGAGCAGTACTTC
TRBJ2-2 | TRBV19 | NA | few | CASSILNTGELFF | TGTGCCAGTAGTATCCTTAACACCGGGGAGCTGTTTTTT
TRBJ2-5 | TRBV5-1 | NA | NA | CASSPGQGGQETQYF | TGCGCCAGCAGCCCTGGGCAGGGGGGCCAAGAGACCCAGTACTTC